The 10 T cell receptor beta chains given below trace back to one sample, sequenced in a study of CD8+ T cells in alopecia areata. RNA was extracted and reverse transcribed into cDNA as the sequencing template. Profiling relied on immunoSEQ multiplex PCR, and the TCRdb table lists in-frame clones only, not all of them. The sample holds 140,000 to 150,000 clones, about two thirds seen once. The material sequenced was CD8+ T cells sorted from blood. Every receptor here comes from a human donor in good health.

Remarks on this clone: Compared with germline, one end of the junction differs, possibly owing to a read error. The chain employs TRBV7-8 and TRBJ2-1; possibly TRBD2 for D (6 bases). This CDR3 region has 14 residues. CDR1 and CDR2 from the germline V gene are SGHVS and FQNEAQ. CDR3 sequence: CASTLLASYNEQFF. CDR3 DNA sequence: TGTGCCAGCACCTTACTAGCCTCCTACAATGAGCAGTTCTTC.

V usage is TRBV4-1 and J usage is TRBJ2-7; 8 nucleotides agree with TRBD2. Germline CDR1 reads MGHRA; CDR2 reads YSYEKL. The trim removed 1 base at V and 2 bases at J, leaving 4 bases unmatched. The CDR3 loop spans 15 amino acids. The CDR3 DNA follows: TGCGCCAGCAGCCAAGGACTAGCGACCACCTACGAGCAGTACTTC. It is translated as CASSQGLATTYEQYF.

This rearrangement joins TRBV29-1 to TRBJ2-3, with D uncertain. Trimming cost V 4 bases and J 0 bases, with 5 bases left between them. There are 12 residues in the CDR3. Looked up from germline, CDR1 is SQVTM and CDR2 is ANQGSEA. In DNA form, the CDR3 reads TGCAGCGTTGTTGATAGCACAGATACGCAGTATTTT. Residues: CSVVDSTDTQYF.

The rearrangement links TRBV7-9 to TRBJ2-1; D is possibly TRBD1 (6 bases). This CDR3 contains 13 residues. Trimming took 5 bases from V and 10 from J, leaving 15 bases between them. Per the germline V gene, CDR1 is SEHNR and CDR2 is FQNEAQ (reference sequence). The DNA for the CDR3 is TGTGCCAGCAGCCGAGCCGGACAGCTCGAGCAGTTCTTC. It translates to CASSRAGQLEQFF.

This clone was seen a few times. The rearrangement links TRBV2 to TRBJ2-5; no firm D call. The CDR3 has 12 residues. V was pared by 7 bases and J by 2 bases, with 8 bases between. Germline CDR1 reads SNHLY; CDR2 reads FYNNEI. CDR3 coding DNA: TGTGCCAGCATCAGACGTCAAGAGACCCAGTACTTC. It codes for CASIRRQETQYF.

This clone was found a few times. The J gene is TRBJ2-7, the V gene TRBV27, with 11 bases aligning to TRBD1. The germline gives CDR1 MNHEY, CDR2 SMNVEV (reference sequence). This CDR3 is 14 amino acids long. After removal of 6 bases from V and 6 bases from J, the junction contained 7 bases not matched to a gene. CDR3: CASSAGTGGFEQYF. The CDR3 nucleotides are TGTGCCAGCAGCGCCGGGACAGGGGGTTTCGAGCAGTACTTC.

Here the CDR3 DNA reads TGTGCCAGCAGCTTAGGAGGGAGCGAGCAGTACTTC. It yields the protein CASSLGGSEQYF. The chain uses TRBV7-9 and TRBJ2-7, with D possibly matching TRBD2 (5 bases). Germline V gene data show CDR1 as SEHNR and CDR2 as FQNEAQ (reference sequence). The V and J ends lost 1 base and 6 bases respectively, with 7 bases between them. The CDR3 is 12 amino acids.

CDR3 loop: CANEGQGVNQPQHF. In nucleotides, the CDR3 is TGCGCCAACGAGGGACAAGGGGTCAATCAGCCCCAGCATTTT. This chain uses TRBV10-2 with TRBJ1-5; TRBD1 might be the D (6 bases). Trimming left V 10 bases short and J 3 bases short, with 16 bases between. CDR1 is WSHSY and CDR2 is SAAADI in the germline V gene. The CDR3 covers 14 residues.

The rearrangement joins TRBV5-4 to TRBJ2-6; a possible D gene is TRBD2 (5 bases). This CDR3 has 15 amino acids. V was trimmed by 1 base and J by 2 bases, leaving 7 bases between them. CDR1 and CDR2 from the germline V gene are SGHNT and YYREEE (reference sequence). CDR3 nucleotides: TGTGCCAGCAGCTTGCGGGGTACTGGGGCCAACGTCCTGACTTTC. Protein product: CASSLRGTGANVLTF.

The table lists this clone with many counts. The J gene is TRBJ1-1, the V gene TRBV28, with D possibly matching TRBD1 (6 bases). V was pared by 5 bases and J by 4 bases, with 17 bases between. Per germline, CDR1 MDHEN and CDR2 SYDVKM. CDR3 length: 15 amino acids. CDR3 loop: CASSQGVGAGTEAFF. CDR3 coding DNA: TGTGCCAGCAGTCAAGGCGTGGGGGCTGGCACTGAAGCTTTCTTT.